The 20 T cell receptor beta chains below all came from one sample that was sequenced in a study of cytomegalovirus exposure and HLA in healthy donors. It was with 60 Vbeta and 13 Jbeta primers that the PCR ran. Using immunoSEQ multiplex PCR, the repertoire was profiled, and TCRdb retains in-frame clones only, with some absent. The sample has fewer than 60,000 clones, 72% seen once; the top ten hold roughly a fifth. The material sequenced was PBMCs. The receptors come from a woman aged 45-65 years in good health and CMV-seropositive.

This clone turned up a few times. The chain carries TRBV10-3 and TRBJ2-3; 7 nucleotides agree with TRBD2. Germline V lookup: CDR1 ENHRY, CDR2 SYGVKD. The CDR3 has 14 residues. V lost 7 bases and J lost 0; bases outside the gene matches: 4. CDR3 in amino acids: CAIMSGASTDTQYF. The CDR3 bases are TGTGCCATCATGAGCGGGGCTAGCACAGATACGCAGTATTTT.

The chain carries TRBV4-3 and TRBJ1-4; tentatively, D is TRBD1 (6 bases). V was cut by 0 bases and J by 4 bases, with 12 bases left in between. CDR1 is LGHNA and CDR2 is YSLEER in the germline V gene. The CDR3 runs 16 residues. In DNA, the CDR3 is TGCGCCAGCAGCCAAGAGCCACAGGGAGATAATGAAAAACTGTTTTTT. This gives the protein CASSQEPQGDNEKLFF.

The V gene is TRBV11-1, the J gene TRBJ2-4; TRBD2 might be the D (6 bases). The germline V and J ends were trimmed by 5 bases and 9 bases, with 8 bases remaining between them. The germline V gene encodes CDR1 SGHAT and CDR2 FQDESV (reference sequence). The CDR3 covers 11 residues. CDR3 nucleotide sequence: TGTGCCAGCAGCCCCGGGAGCATTCAGTACTTC. This sequence encodes CASSPGSIQYF.

The chain is built from TRBV7-2 and TRBJ1-5, with D unresolved. The CDR3 has 14 residues. Germline V gene lookup returns CDR1 SGHTA and CDR2 FQGNSA. V lost 6 bases and J 7 bases, leaving 16 bases between the germline ends. The CDR3 protein is CASSPRGAGQPQHF. CDR3 bases: TGTGCCAGCAGTCCTCGAGGCGCCGGCCAGCCCCAGCATTTT.

This clone was observed a handful of times. Here the CDR3 DNA reads TGTGCCAGCAGCTTAGGAGCGAGGATCAACACTGAAGCTTTCTTT. Its translation is CASSLGARINTEAFF. The rearrangement joins TRBV7-8 to TRBJ1-1; D unresolved. Germline CDR1 SGHVS, CDR2 FQNEAQ. The CDR3 is 15 residues long. The V end lost 1 base, the J end lost 2 bases, and 11 bases lay between the germline ends.

This clone was detected only a few times. The chain uses TRBV5-1 and TRBJ2-3, with D possibly TRBD2 on 5 matching bases. The germline gives CDR1 SGHRS, CDR2 YFSETQ. V dropped 0 bases and J dropped 0 bases, with 5 bases sitting between them. CDR3 length: 14 amino acids. CDR3 sequence reads: CASSLGGSTDTQYF. The CDR3 bases are TGCGCCAGCAGCTTGGGCGGGAGCACAGATACGCAGTATTTT.

This clone was found once. The rearrangement links TRBV25-1 to TRBJ1-4; 7 bases match TRBD1. This CDR3 is built from 17 residues. Looked up from germline, CDR1 is MGHDK and CDR2 is SYGVNS. The ends lost 3 bases at V and 0 bases at J; junction bases unmatched: 7. The CDR3 loop is CASSETGRVATNEKLFF. The CDR3 coding sequence is TGTGCCAGCAGTGAGACAGGGAGAGTCGCAACTAATGAAAAACTGTTTTTT.

V and J are TRBV25-1 and TRBJ1-3, with D possibly being TRBD1 (6 bases). V was pared by 7 bases and J by 0 bases, with 13 bases between. This CDR3 is built from 15 residues. CDR1 MGHDK and CDR2 SYGVNS come from the germline V gene. The CDR3 loop reads CASKPTGSSGNTIYF. CDR3 in DNA: TGTGCCAGCAAACCCACAGGGTCCTCTGGAAACACCATATATTTT.

CDR3 sequence reads: CASSPRVTGIGETQYF. The DNA for the CDR3 is TGTGCCAGCTCACCTCGTGTTACAGGGATCGGGGAGACCCAGTACTTC. The gene calls are TRBV18 and TRBJ2-5, with D possibly being TRBD1 (6 bases). Germline V gene lookup returns CDR1 KGHSH and CDR2 LQKENI. The ends were cut back, 3 bases at V and 5 bases at J, with 19 bases in the middle. This CDR3 is built from 16 residues.

The rearrangement links TRBV4-3 to TRBJ1-5, with TRBD1 matching over 7 bases. The CDR3 extends over 18 amino acids. Germline V gene lookup returns CDR1 LGHNA and CDR2 YSLEER. Unmatched junction bases numbered 12, after V lost 0 bases and J lost 4 bases. The CDR3 region has the DNA TGCGCCAGCAGCCAAGACCGGGGGACAGCTTGGGGGAATCAGCCCCAGCATTTT. This encodes CASSQDRGTAWGNQPQHF.

Here the CDR3 reads CASSLRPGGETQYF. CDR3 coding DNA: TGTGCCAGCAGCTTAAGGCCGGGTGGGGAGACCCAGTACTTC. The J gene is TRBJ2-5, the V gene TRBV7-9; the D is unclear. Trimming took 2 bases from V and 5 from J, leaving 12 bases between them. CDR1 and CDR2 (germline): SEHNR, FQNEAQ (reference sequence). The CDR3 runs to 14 residues.

V usage is TRBV27 and J usage is TRBJ2-7; the match to TRBD2 covers 12 bases. The ends lost 6 bases at V and 3 bases at J; junction bases unmatched: 3. Germline lookup yields CDR1 MNHEY and CDR2 SMNVEV (reference sequence). This CDR3 is built from 14 residues. The CDR3 loop is CASSSTSGGYEQYF. The CDR3 coding sequence is TGTGCCAGCAGCTCGACTAGCGGGGGCTACGAGCAGTACTTC.

This clone was detected once. V gene TRBV28 combines with J gene TRBJ1-1; 10 bases align to TRBD1. CDR1 MDHEN and CDR2 SYDVKM come from the germline V gene. CDR3 size: 14 residues. Trimming removed 2 bases from V and 7 bases from J; junction bases left unmatched: 4. CDR3 DNA: TGTGCCAGCAGTTTAGACAGGGGGCGCGGTGAAGCTTTCTTT. Its protein is CASSLDRGRGEAFF.

This clone was seen a few times. J is TRBJ2-6 and V is TRBV2; 7 nucleotides agree with TRBD2. Looked up from germline, CDR1 is SNHLY and CDR2 is FYNNEI. The length of the CDR3 is 17 residues. The V and J ends lost 6 bases and 0 bases, in that order; junction bases with no gene match: 8. The DNA for the CDR3 is TGTGCCAGCAGAGGGGCGGGAGTTAACTCTGGGGCCAACGTCCTGACTTTC. Its protein product is CASRGAGVNSGANVLTF. The complete variable domain, with remaining parts taken from reference TRBV2 and TRBJ2-6, reads EPEVTQTPSHQVTQMGQEVILRCVPISNHLYFYWYRQILGQKVEFLVSFYNNEISEKSEIFDDQFSVERPDGSNFTLKIRSTKLEDSAMYFCASRGAGVNSGANVLTFGAGSRLTVL.

The sample holds a few counts of this clone. The chain links TRBV27 to TRBJ2-2; 14 nucleotides agree with TRBD2. The CDR3 consists of 20 residues. The germline gives CDR1 MNHEY, CDR2 SMNVEV (reference sequence). The junction had 13 bases not matched to a gene; V was cut back by 5 bases and J by 2 bases. This chain's CDR3 is CASSPIKTSGGEFNTGELFF. Written as DNA, the CDR3 is TGTGCCAGCAGTCCAATTAAGACTAGCGGGGGGGAGTTTAACACCGGGGAGCTGTTTTTT.

The CDR3 DNA reads as TGCGCCAGCAGCGTTTCAGGGACTAGCACAGATACGCAGTATTTT. This codes for CASSVSGTSTDTQYF. V is TRBV4-1 and J is TRBJ2-3; tentative D call: TRBD2 (6 bases). The CDR3 spans 15 residues. Trimming took 5 bases from V and 0 from J, leaving 12 bases between them. Germline values: CDR1 MGHRA, CDR2 YSYEKL.

The CDR3: CAISERGPSGSNIQYF. The CDR3 DNA is TGTGCCATCAGTGAGAGAGGCCCTAGCGGGAGTAACATTCAGTACTTC. This chain joins TRBV10-3 and TRBJ2-4; 10 bases are shared with TRBD2. Germline CDR1 and CDR2: ENHRY and SYGVKD. CDR3 size: 16 residues. V lost 2 bases to trimming and J lost 7 bases; unmatched junction nucleotides: 8.

This chain links TRBV10-2 with TRBJ1-5; D not resolved. CDR3 length: 15 amino acids. V shed 0 bases and J shed 6 bases, with 12 bases lying between them. CDR1 and CDR2 (germline): WSHSY, SAAADI. The CDR3, as DNA: TGCGCCAGCAGTGAGTCGCGAACCCCAGGTCAGCCCCAGCATTTT. It specifies CASSESRTPGQPQHF.

The CDR3 sequence is CASSRSGGANTGELFF. For the CDR3, the DNA is TGTGCCAGCAGCCGTAGCGGGGGGGCGAACACCGGGGAGCTGTTTTTT. The chain has TRBV9 and TRBJ2-2; 11 bases match TRBD2. V shed 4 bases, J shed 0 bases, and the junction held 2 bases outside the gene matches. The germline V gene has CDR1 SGDLS and CDR2 YYNGEE. The CDR3 consists of 16 residues. The full variable domain, with the rest looked up from reference TRBV9 and TRBJ2-2, is DSGVTQTPKHLITATGQRVTLRCSPRSGDLSVYWYQQSLDQGLQFLIQYYNGEERAKGNILERFSAQQFPDLHSELNLSSLELGDSALYFCASSRSGGANTGELFFGEGSRLTVL.

The rearrangement links TRBV19 to TRBJ2-3; D is uncertain. Trimming pared 7 bases from V and 9 bases from J, leaving 11 bases between. The CDR3 consists of 11 residues. CDR1 and CDR2 from the germline V gene are LNHDA and SQIVND (reference sequence). CDR3: CASMRLITQYF. Here the CDR3 DNA reads TGTGCCAGTATGCGCCTAATAACGCAGTATTTT.